What follows are 28 T cell receptor delta chains derived from one specimen sequenced in a study of gammadelta T cells in human blood (dated by TCRdb to the early 2020s). The method was RT-PCR. The run used an Illumina MiSeq. Via CATT, TCRdb reprocessed the public reads, and rows with identical DNA were then joined. This sample has more than 750 delta-chain clones in its table, and around half of those were observed once. Approximately 25% of the sample goes to the ten largest clones. Material: Vgamma9Vdelta2 gamma-delta T cells from cord blood. These receptors were taken from a newborn.

As regards this clone: It is likely a read error: a sequence one base away is far more abundant. The chain links TRDV2 to TRDJ1; D gene uncertain. Germline V gene data show CDR1 as GEAIGNYY and CDR2 as EKD. Trimming cost V 5 bases and J 0 bases, with 9 bases left between them. There are 13 residues in the CDR3. The CDR3 DNA reads as TGTGCCTGTGGGCCAGCTTACACCGATAAACTCATCTTT. Its translation: CACGPAYTDKLIF.

As concerns this clone: A far larger clone is off by one base, so a read error is likely. The V call is TRDV2, the J call TRDJ1; 10 bases align to TRDD3. The V gene's germline CDR1 is GEAIGNYY and CDR2 EKD. There are 20 residues in the CDR3. The trim removed 7 bases at V and 2 bases at J, leaving 24 bases unmatched. CDR3 DNA sequence: TGTGCCTGCCTACCTTCCGACTCTGGCTGGGGGATAATGGGGACCGATAAACTCATCTTT. Translated: CACLPSDSGWGIMGTDKLIF.

As for this clone: A far larger clone is only one base removed, so a read error is likely. This specimen includes other DNA sequences encoding the same CDR3. This sequence joins TRDV2 and TRDJ3, with 12 bases aligning to TRDD3. CDR3 length equals 19 residues. Germline loops: CDR1 GEAIGNYY, CDR2 EKD. CDR3 region: CACDTITGGYSWDTRQMFF. CDR3 DNA: TGTGCCTGTGACACGATTACTGGGGGATACTCCTGGGACACCCGTCAGATGTTTTTC.

This clone was counted only a few times. Given a much more abundant clone one base away, this may be a read error. The gene calls are TRDV2 and TRDJ3, with D unresolved. Trimming took off 5 bases at V and 0 bases at J, with 13 bases between the two ends. The CDR3 loop spans 17 amino acids. CDR1 GEAIGNYY and CDR2 EKD come from the germline V gene. The DNA of the CDR3 is TGTGCCTGTGGCATCCTTATAAGCTCCTGGGACACCCGACAGATGTTTTTC. This translates into CACGILISSWDTRQMFF.

This clone counts as large (0.1 to 1%). The same CDR3 also results from other DNA sequences found in this sample. The chain joins TRDV2 to TRDJ1, with 9 bases that match TRDD3. This CDR3 is built from 23 residues. Germline values: CDR1 GEAIGNYY, CDR2 EKD. The V segment lost 3 bases and the J segment 0 bases; nucleotides outside the gene matches: 28. CDR3 sequence (DNA): TGTGCCTGTGACCCCCTTTGGATAACTGGGGGACAGGCCCCTTCAAAGTACACCGATAAACTCATCTTT. Its translation: CACDPLWITGGQAPSKYTDKLIF.

As to this clone: A far larger clone is just one base off, so this is likely a read error. Other DNA sequences within the sample encode an identical CDR3. The gene calls are TRDV2 and TRDJ1; D perhaps matches TRDD3 (5 bases). The CDR3 loop spans 18 amino acids. Germline V gives CDR1 GEAIGNYY, CDR2 EKD. Trimming left V 3 bases short and J 0 bases short, with 22 bases between. CDR3 DNA sequence: TGTGCCTGTGACTCCGGGGGGCCCATATTGGCATACACCGATAAACTCATCTTT. This codes for CACDSGGPILAYTDKLIF.

Points on this clone: For this DNA, TCRdb reports the protein of a much larger clone, which diverges at residue 5, most likely from a read error; the protein presented here is translated directly from the DNA. The chain is built from TRDV2 and TRDJ1, with D unclear. Looked up from germline, CDR1 is GEAIGNYY and CDR2 is EKD. Trimming took off 3 bases at V and 0 bases at J, with 10 bases between the two ends. CDR3 size: 14 residues. The CDR3: CACDGKPYTDKLIF. The CDR3 region has the DNA TGTGCCTGTGACGGTAAGCCGTACACCGATAAACTCATCTTT.

This clone was counted between two and nine times. This chain uses TRDV2 with TRDJ2, with 10 bases matching TRDD3. The CDR3 length is 15 residues. The J segment lost 5 bases and the V segment lost 0 bases, leaving 2 bases of the junction unmatched. CDR1 GEAIGNYY and CDR2 EKD come from the germline V gene. The CDR3 reads CACDTVLGDTAQLFF. In DNA, the CDR3 is TGTGCCTGTGACACCGTACTGGGGGATACAGCACAACTCTTCTTT.

As concerns this clone: With only one base between it and a far larger clone, this is likely a read error. The same CDR3 arises from other DNA sequences in this sample as well. The chain uses TRDV2 and TRDJ3; 8 bases map to TRDD3. CDR1 and CDR2 from the germline V gene are GEAIGNYY and EKD. This CDR3 has 24 amino acids. V gave up 3 bases and J gave up 0 bases; unmatched junction bases: 24. Here the CDR3 reads CACDGKRMGILPPKDSWDTRQMFF. DNA of the CDR3: TGTGCCTGTGACGGTAAACGAATGGGGATACTGCCACCCAAGGACTCCTGGGACACCCGACAGATGTTTTTC.

This clone appeared a few times. A read error may explain this, as a much larger clone is one base away. This chain connects TRDV2 to TRDJ3, with D possibly being TRDD3 (6 bases). The CDR3 is 15 residues long. V was cut by 3 bases and J by 5 bases, with 10 bases left in between. In germline, CDR1 is GEAIGNYY, CDR2 EKD. CDR3 region: CACDWGSRDTRQMFF. The CDR3 region has the DNA TGTGCCTGTGACTGGGGGTCCCGGGACACCCGACAGATGTTTTTC.

As concerns this clone: Given a far larger clone just one base away, this is likely a sequencing read error. The rearrangement links TRDV2 to TRDJ3; D is unclear. This CDR3 comprises 17 residues. The germline V and J ends were trimmed by 0 bases and 0 bases, with 8 bases remaining between them. The germline V gene has CDR1 GEAIGNYY and CDR2 EKD. CDR3 region: CACDTLLGSWDTRQMFF. The CDR3 DNA reads TGTGCCTGTGACACCCTTTTGGGCTCCTGGGACACCCGACAGATGTTTTTC.

As to this clone: This sequence may be a read error, since a much larger clone differs from it by one base. The rearrangement joins TRDV2 to TRDJ1, with 10 positions matching TRDD3. V shed 0 bases, J shed 0 bases, and the junction held 6 bases outside the gene matches. The CDR3 extends over 17 amino acids. Looked up from germline, CDR1 is GEAIGNYY and CDR2 is EKD. CDR3 amino acids: CACDTGTGGWYTDKLIF. The CDR3 bases are TGTGCCTGTGACACCGGTACTGGGGGATGGTACACCGATAAACTCATCTTT.

This clone is classed as hyperexpanded (1% or more). This sequence joins TRDV2 and TRDJ3, with 7 bases fitting TRDD3. The germline V gene encodes CDR1 GEAIGNYY and CDR2 EKD. The CDR3 totals 16 residues. The J segment lost 0 bases and the V segment lost 3 bases, leaving 1 base of the junction unmatched. The CDR3 bases are TGTGCCTGTGACTGGGGGAGCTCCTGGGACACCCGACAGATGTTTTTC. It is translated as CACDWGSSWDTRQMFF.

Comment on this clone: A far larger clone is off by one base, so a read error is likely. The chain has TRDV2 and TRDJ3; D might be TRDD3 (6 bases). Trimming pared 0 bases from V and 5 bases from J, leaving 13 bases between. CDR1 and CDR2 (germline): GEAIGNYY, EKD. There are 17 residues in the CDR3. The CDR3 loop is CACDTVLGPRDTRQMFF. Written as DNA, the CDR3 is TGTGCCTGTGACACCGTACTGGGACCCCGGGACACCCGACAGATGTTTTTC.

In the case of this clone: Given a far larger clone just one base away, this is likely a sequencing read error. V and J are TRDV2 and TRDJ3; 13 bases align to TRDD3. This CDR3 comprises 24 residues. Germline assignment: CDR1 GEAIGNYY and CDR2 EKD. CDR3 loop: CACDTESVSTGGYGPPWDPRQMFF. The CDR3 DNA follows: TGTGCCTGTGACACCGAGAGCGTGTCCACTGGGGGATACGGGCCTCCCTGGGACCCCCGACAGATGTTTTTC.

The genes are TRDV2 and TRDJ1, with D possibly being TRDD3 (6 bases). Trimming stripped 3 bases from V and 11 bases from J, with 18 bases between. The CDR3 is 13 residues long. Germline CDR1 and CDR2: GEAIGNYY and EKD. DNA for the CDR3: TGTGCCTGTGACGACGCCTTACTGGGTCTCCTCATCTTT. It specifies CACDDALLGLLIF.

This clone is classed as large. The rearrangement links TRDV2 to TRDJ3; 9 bases line up with TRDD3. CDR1 is GEAIGNYY and CDR2 is EKD in the germline V gene. With 0 bases clipped from V and 1 base from J, the junction kept 9 bases outside the gene matches. The CDR3 runs 20 residues. DNA of the CDR3: TGTGCCTGTGACACCGCTTGGGGGGATACTGCGTCCTGGGACACCCGACAGATGTTTTTC. Protein: CACDTAWGDTASWDTRQMFF.

Points on this clone: With a far larger clone one base away, a read error is the likely cause. Other DNA variants within this sample encode the same CDR3. This chain joins TRDV2 and TRDJ1; the match to TRDD3 covers 11 bases. Per the germline V gene, CDR1 is GEAIGNYY and CDR2 is EKD. This CDR3 is 14 amino acids long. CDR3 in DNA: TGTGCATGTGACTCACTGGGGGATAAGGATAAACTCATCTTT. Translating gives CACDSLGDKDKLIF.

Details on this clone: This likely came from a read error, as a far larger clone is one base away. The chain links TRDV2 to TRDJ1; perhaps TRDD2 as D (6 bases). The CDR3 contains 17 residues. V lost 3 bases and J 2 bases, leaving 21 bases between the germline ends. CDR1 and CDR2 (germline): GEAIGNYY, EKD. The CDR3 region is CACDPGFLKSGTDKLIF. The CDR3 nucleotides read TGTGCCTGTGACCCTGGGTTCCTAAAATCGGGAACCGATAAACTCATCTTT.

In the case of this clone: A read error is the likely source, as a far larger clone sits one nucleotide away. The chain recombines TRDV2 with TRDJ1; 8 bases match TRDD3. Germline V CDR1 and CDR2: GEAIGNYY, EKD. The junction had 4 bases not matched to a gene; V was cut back by 3 bases and J by 2 bases. The CDR3 contains 14 residues. The CDR3 DNA reads TGTGCCTGTGACTGGGGATACCCGACCGATAAACTCATCTTT. This translates into CACDWGYPTDKLIF.

To note about this clone: TCRdb attributes to this sequence the protein of a much larger clone, which differs from the DNA translation at residue 8; a read error is likely, and the protein displayed is translated from the DNA. The chain combines TRDV2 with TRDJ1; D is uncertain. V was cut by 0 bases and J by 1 base, with 14 bases left in between. The CDR3 has 16 residues. CDR1 and CDR2 from the germline V gene are GEAIGNYY and EKD. The CDR3: CACDTEGPGGTDKLIF. The CDR3 nucleotides read TGTGCCTGTGACACCGAGGGACCCGGCGGCACCGATAAACTCATCTTT.

Details on this clone: The mismatch at residue 15 between this DNA's translation and the TCRdb protein of a much larger clone likely reflects a read error; the protein shown is translated from the DNA. V is TRDV2 and J is TRDJ1, with 8 bases matching TRDD3. The CDR3 loop spans 16 amino acids. Germline CDR1 reads GEAIGNYY; CDR2 reads EKD. The CDR3 reads CACARSYWGPHDKLTF. The CDR3 bases are TGTGCCTGTGCCCGTTCTTACTGGGGGCCCCACGATAAACTCACCTTT.

Comments on this clone: A far larger clone is one nucleotide away, so this likely arose from a read error. The V call is TRDV2, the J call TRDJ3; 9 nucleotides align to TRDD3. The germline CDR1 and CDR2 sequences are GEAIGNYY and EKD. This CDR3 has 17 residues. CDR3 sequence: CAYDYWGSSWDTRQMFF. The DNA of the CDR3 is TGTGCCTATGACTACTGGGGGAGCTCCTGGGACACCCGACAGATGTTTTTC.

As regards this clone: A far larger clone lies a single base away; this is likely a read error. The rearrangement links TRDV2 to TRDJ2, with 11 bases identical to TRDD3. Trimming took 3 bases from V and 12 from J; bases not matched to a gene: 8. CDR1 is GEAIGNYY and CDR2 is EKD in the germline V gene. The CDR3 is made up of 14 amino acids. The CDR3 reads CACDSLGDKDKLFF. The CDR3 nucleotides are TGTGCCTGTGACTCACTGGGGGATAAGGATAAACTCTTCTTT.

In its sample, this clone was seen a few times. A far larger clone is off by one base, so a read error is likely. The chain joins TRDV2 to TRDJ1; no clear D. The CDR3 extends over 13 amino acids. Trimming took 9 bases from V and 0 from J, leaving 13 bases between them. Germline CDR1 and CDR2: GEAIGNYY and EKD. CDR3 coding DNA: TGTGCCCGTGGGCTAGCTTACACCGATAAACTCATCTTT. It is translated as CARGLAYTDKLIF.

In regard to this clone: This sequence is one base from a far larger clone and is likely a read error. The V gene is TRDV2, the J gene TRDJ3, with D possibly matching TRDD3 (5 bases). CDR1 and CDR2 (germline): GEAIGNYY, EKD. This CDR3 comprises 17 residues. The CDR3 nucleotides read TGTGCCTGTGACACCCTTTCGGGCTCCTGGGACGCCCGACAGATGTTTTTC. Translating it yields CACDTLSGSWDARQMFF.

Worth noting for this clone: A far larger clone is only one base removed, so a read error is likely. The chain combines TRDV2 with TRDJ1; 9 bases agree with TRDD3. The CDR3 length is 23 residues. The germline V gene encodes CDR1 GEAIGNYY and CDR2 EKD. The V segment lost 3 bases and the J segment 0 bases; nucleotides outside the gene matches: 28. The CDR3 sequence is CACDPLWITGGQAPSRYTDKLIF. The CDR3 bases are TGTGCCTGTGACCCCCTTTGGATAACTGGGGGACAGGCCCCTTCAAGGTACACCGATAAACTCATCTTT.

This clone was observed a handful of times. A far larger clone is one nucleotide away, so this likely arose from a read error. V and J are TRDV2 and TRDJ3; D is uncertain. Germline V CDR1 and CDR2: GEAIGNYY, EKD. CDR3 length equals 17 residues. For the CDR3, the DNA is TGTGCCGGTGACACCCTTTCGGGCTCCTGGGACACCCGACAGATGTTTTTC. Translated: CAGDTLSGSWDTRQMFF.